The clone carrying this T cell receptor (beta chain) has only a few counts. The source of the sample is a study of blood T cell repertoires in COVID-19. About the research overall: Samples representing acute and convalescent COVID-19 were sourced from the United States, Italy and Spain. From T cells, B-cell-depleted T cells, or PBMCs came the material, which was cDNA or gDNA.

In the authors' workflow: Reference gene primer amplification gave nucleated cell count estimates. Here immunoSEQ multiplex PCR was the method, and the copy in TCRdb shows in-frame clones only, minus some. V and J calls and clone size follow that table, whereas D and trimming were derived from the DNA. Here the sample spans around 130,000 clones, around 85% being singletons. Between the trimmed V and J ends, which lost 5 bases and 7 bases, there was a span of 17 bases. The CDR3 length is 14 residues. Germline assignment: CDR1 LNHDA and CDR2 SQIVND (reference sequence). The sample consisted of peripheral blood. This receptor was identified in a woman in her forties or fifties who had recovered from COVID-19. V and J are TRBV19 and TRBJ1-1, with D perhaps matching TRBD1 (5 bases). The CDR3 here is CASSLTGGGFEAFF. The CDR3 DNA follows: TGTGCCAGTAGTCTTACGGGGGGGGGTTTTGAAGCTTTCTTT.